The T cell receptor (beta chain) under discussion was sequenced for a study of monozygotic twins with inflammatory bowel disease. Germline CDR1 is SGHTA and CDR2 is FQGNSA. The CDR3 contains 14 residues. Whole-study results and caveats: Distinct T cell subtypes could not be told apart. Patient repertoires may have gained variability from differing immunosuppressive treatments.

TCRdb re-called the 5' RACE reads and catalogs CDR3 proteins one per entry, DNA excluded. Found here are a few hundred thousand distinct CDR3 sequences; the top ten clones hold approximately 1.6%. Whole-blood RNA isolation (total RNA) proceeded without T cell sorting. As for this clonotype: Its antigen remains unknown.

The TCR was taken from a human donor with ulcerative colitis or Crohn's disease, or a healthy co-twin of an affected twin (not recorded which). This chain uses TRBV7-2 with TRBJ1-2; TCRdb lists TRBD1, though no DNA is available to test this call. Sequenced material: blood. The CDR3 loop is CASSLLTARDGYTF.